Listed below are T cell receptor beta chains from one sample, sequenced in a study of T cell changes during pregnancy in multiple sclerosis. The assay was immunoSEQ multiplex PCR, and TCRdb's table has in-frame clones only and misses some. Here the sample spans about 42,000 clones, about 85% being singletons. Sample: CD4+ T cells from peripheral blood mononuclear cells, taken before pregnancy. These receptors were taken from a female donor with multiple sclerosis, enrolled in a pregnancy study. Each CDR3 is given with its conserved first and last residue. The D gene is left open where the match is weak. Clone size is given for some rows only: seen once, a few or many times, or a class if the clone is expanded.

clone size: NA
V gene: TRBV15
CDR3 length: 15
D gene: NA
J gene: TRBJ1-1
CDR3 protein: CATSHIAQENTEAFF
CDR3 DNA: TGTGCCACCAGCCATATTGCTCAGGAGAACACTGAAGCTTTCTTT

clone size: NA
V gene: TRBV5-1
CDR3 length: 14
D gene: NA
J gene: TRBJ1-1
CDR3 protein: CASSLGQTNTEAFF
CDR3 DNA: TGCGCCAGCAGCTTGGGACAGACGAACACTGAAGCTTTCTTT

clone size: NA
V gene: TRBV27
CDR3 length: 18
D gene: TRBD1
J gene: TRBJ1-5
CDR3 protein: CASSPTGAVAFSNQPQHF
CDR3 DNA: TGTGCCAGCAGTCCGACAGGGGCTGTTGCGTTTAGCAATCAGCCCCAGCATTTT

clone size: NA
V gene: TRBV19
CDR3 length: 15
D gene: NA
J gene: TRBJ2-7
CDR3 protein: CASSTSRGGSYEQYF
CDR3 DNA: TGTGCCAGTAGCACGTCCAGAGGGGGATCCTACGAGCAGTACTTC

clone size: NA
V gene: TRBV4-1
CDR3 length: 16
D gene: TRBD1
J gene: TRBJ2-7
CDR3 protein: CASSQDPRTGFYEQYF
CDR3 DNA: TGCGCCAGCAGCCAAGATCCCCGGACAGGTTTCTACGAGCAGTACTTC

clone size: NA
V gene: TRBV27
CDR3 length: 16
D gene: TRBD2
J gene: TRBJ2-5
CDR3 protein: CASSSREGGRQETQYF
CDR3 DNA: TGTGCCAGCAGTTCGCGGGAGGGTGGGCGGCAAGAGACCCAGTACTTC

clone size: few
V gene: TRBV2
CDR3 length: 14
D gene: NA
J gene: TRBJ1-1
CDR3 protein: CASIRRDILTEAFF
CDR3 DNA: TGTGCCAGCATCAGACGGGACATTCTCACTGAAGCTTTCTTT

clone size: NA
V gene: TRBV7-9
CDR3 length: 16
D gene: NA
J gene: TRBJ2-1
CDR3 protein: CASSLASPLSMDEQFF
CDR3 DNA: TGTGCCAGCAGCTTAGCTAGCCCCTTGTCTATGGATGAGCAGTTCTTC

clone size: NA
V gene: TRBV10-3
CDR3 length: 15
D gene: NA
J gene: TRBJ1-3
CDR3 protein: CAIRPRKSSGNTIYF
CDR3 DNA: TGTGCCATCAGGCCTAGAAAGAGCTCTGGAAACACCATATATTTT

clone size: NA
V gene: TRBV16
CDR3 length: 13
D gene: NA
J gene: TRBJ1-1
CDR3 protein: CASSRTRETEAFF
CDR3 DNA: TGTGCCAGCAGCCGAACCCGGGAGACTGAAGCTTTCTTT

clone size: NA
V gene: TRBV5-1
CDR3 length: 13
D gene: NA
J gene: TRBJ2-1
CDR3 protein: CASSPLRSNEQFF
CDR3 DNA: TGCGCCAGCAGCCCCCTACGAAGCAATGAGCAGTTCTTC

clone size: NA
V gene: TRBV2
CDR3 length: 17
D gene: TRBD1
J gene: TRBJ2-7
CDR3 protein: CASRKALGTGASYEQYF
CDR3 DNA: TGTGCCAGCAGGAAAGCCCTAGGGACAGGGGCTTCCTACGAGCAGTACTTC

clone size: NA
V gene: TRBV9
CDR3 length: 14
D gene: TRBD2
J gene: TRBJ2-3
CDR3 protein: CASSVAGGLDTQYF
CDR3 DNA: TGTGCCAGCAGCGTAGCGGGAGGGTTAGATACGCAGTATTTT

clone size: NA
V gene: TRBV29-1
CDR3 length: 14
D gene: NA
J gene: TRBJ2-5
CDR3 protein: CSAPLAVNQETQYF
CDR3 DNA: TGCAGCGCTCCGTTAGCAGTGAACCAAGAGACCCAGTACTTC

clone size: NA
V gene: TRBV6-1
CDR3 length: 15
D gene: TRBD2
J gene: TRBJ2-7
CDR3 protein: CATQLAGALTYEQYF
CDR3 DNA: TGTGCCACCCAGCTTGCGGGAGCCCTCACCTACGAGCAGTACTTC

clone size: NA
V gene: TRBV19
CDR3 length: 19
D gene: TRBD2
J gene: TRBJ2-5
CDR3 protein: CASSIQVYRSGSVSETQYF
CDR3 DNA: TGTGCCAGTAGTATTCAGGTGTACAGAAGCGGGAGTGTTTCCGAGACCCAGTACTTC

clone size: NA
V gene: TRBV14
CDR3 length: 14
D gene: NA
J gene: TRBJ1-2
CDR3 protein: CASSPQLSGGGYTF
CDR3 DNA: TGTGCCAGCAGCCCGCAATTGTCGGGAGGTGGCTACACCTTC

clone size: NA
V gene: TRBV7-2
CDR3 length: 13
D gene: NA
J gene: TRBJ2-3
CDR3 protein: CASSARGADTQYF
CDR3 DNA: TGTGCCAGCAGCGCCAGAGGCGCAGATACGCAGTATTTT

clone size: NA
V gene: TRBV19
CDR3 length: 14
D gene: NA
J gene: TRBJ1-1
CDR3 protein: CASSIQGTNTEAFF
CDR3 DNA: TGTGCCAGTAGTATCCAGGGTACGAACACTGAAGCTTTCTTT

clone size: NA
V gene: TRBV10-1
CDR3 length: 14
D gene: NA
J gene: TRBJ1-2
CDR3 protein: CASSLSSRGNGYTF
CDR3 DNA: TGCGCCAGCAGTCTCAGCTCCAGGGGAAATGGCTACACCTTC

clone size: once
V gene: TRBV5-1
CDR3 length: 14
D gene: NA
J gene: TRBJ2-1
CDR3 protein: CASSARVGSNEQFF
CDR3 DNA: TGCGCCAGCAGCGCCCGGGTCGGTTCCAATGAGCAGTTCTTC

clone size: NA
V gene: TRBV5-1
CDR3 length: 17
D gene: NA
J gene: TRBJ2-1
CDR3 protein: CASSQIQGLSSYNEQFF
CDR3 DNA: TGCGCCAGCAGCCAGATACAGGGATTAAGCTCCTACAATGAGCAGTTCTTC

clone size: NA
V gene: TRBV6-4
CDR3 length: 18
D gene: TRBD2
J gene: TRBJ2-3
CDR3 protein: CASSDTSGRLEIGNTQYF
CDR3 DNA: TGTGCCAGCAGTGATACTAGCGGGAGGCTCGAAATAGGGAATACGCAGTATTTT

clone size: few
V gene: TRBV19
CDR3 length: 13
D gene: NA
J gene: TRBJ2-5
CDR3 protein: CASSIGGRETQYF
CDR3 DNA: TGTGCCAGTAGTATCGGAGGGCGAGAGACCCAGTACTTC

clone size: NA
V gene: TRBV5-1
CDR3 length: 13
D gene: NA
J gene: TRBJ1-2
CDR3 protein: CASSLEYRDGYTF
CDR3 DNA: TGCGCCAGCAGCTTGGAGTACAGGGATGGCTACACCTTC

clone size: NA
V gene: TRBV11-2
CDR3 length: 14
D gene: TRBD1
J gene: TRBJ2-1
CDR3 protein: CASSPVTGVKEQFF
CDR3 DNA: TGTGCCAGCAGCCCCGTGACAGGGGTTAAAGAGCAGTTCTTC

clone size: NA
V gene: TRBV6-1
CDR3 length: 13
D gene: NA
J gene: TRBJ1-2
CDR3 protein: CASRGEWRAGYTF
CDR3 DNA: TGTGCCAGCAGGGGTGAGTGGAGGGCTGGCTACACCTTC

clone size: few
V gene: TRBV30
CDR3 length: 12
D gene: NA
J gene: TRBJ1-1
CDR3 protein: CAWSLQSGEAFF
CDR3 DNA: TGTGCCTGGAGCCTACAGTCAGGGGAAGCTTTCTTT

clone size: NA
V gene: TRBV7-9
CDR3 length: 15
D gene: TRBD1
J gene: TRBJ1-4
CDR3 protein: CASSHRQGSNEKLFF
CDR3 DNA: TGTGCCAGCAGCCACCGACAGGGCTCTAATGAAAAACTGTTTTTT

clone size: NA
V gene: TRBV30
CDR3 length: 17
D gene: TRBD1
J gene: TRBJ1-1
CDR3 protein: CAWSDRQGADMNTEAFF
CDR3 DNA: TGTGCCTGGAGTGACAGACAGGGGGCGGATATGAACACTGAAGCTTTCTTT

clone size: NA
V gene: TRBV7-2
CDR3 length: 14
D gene: NA
J gene: TRBJ1-6
CDR3 protein: CASSQGIYNSPLHF
CDR3 DNA: TGTGCCAGCAGCCAGGGGATCTATAATTCACCCCTCCACTTT

clone size: NA
V gene: TRBV30
CDR3 length: 16
D gene: NA
J gene: TRBJ1-3
CDR3 protein: CAWSVPGLSSGNTIYF
CDR3 DNA: TGTGCCTGGAGTGTCCCGGGACTTAGCTCTGGAAACACCATATATTTT

clone size: NA
V gene: TRBV30
CDR3 length: 13
D gene: NA
J gene: TRBJ1-4
CDR3 protein: CAWNVQGNEKLFF
CDR3 DNA: TGTGCCTGGAACGTGCAGGGGAATGAAAAACTGTTTTTT

clone size: NA
V gene: TRBV10-3
CDR3 length: 12
D gene: NA
J gene: TRBJ2-7
CDR3 protein: CAISESTEEQYF
CDR3 DNA: TGTGCCATCAGTGAGTCGACGGAGGAGCAGTACTTC

clone size: many
V gene: TRBV30
CDR3 length: 15
D gene: NA
J gene: TRBJ1-6
CDR3 protein: CAWSVQEINNSPLHF
CDR3 DNA: TGTGCCTGGAGTGTACAGGAGATTAATAATTCACCCCTCCACTTT

clone size: NA
V gene: TRBV30
CDR3 length: 12
D gene: TRBD1
J gene: TRBJ2-1
CDR3 protein: CAWSRQGSEQFF
CDR3 DNA: TGTGCCTGGAGCAGACAGGGGAGTGAGCAGTTCTTC

clone size: NA
V gene: TRBV2
CDR3 length: 16
D gene: NA
J gene: TRBJ1-5
CDR3 protein: CASSEGRGYSNQPQHF
CDR3 DNA: TGTGCCAGCAGTGAGGGGCGGGGCTATAGCAATCAGCCCCAGCATTTT

clone size: NA
V gene: TRBV5-1
CDR3 length: 14
D gene: NA
J gene: TRBJ1-2
CDR3 protein: CASSLAGEAYGYTF
CDR3 DNA: TGCGCCAGCAGCTTGGCAGGGGAAGCCTATGGCTACACCTTC

clone size: NA
V gene: TRBV19
CDR3 length: 14
D gene: TRBD2
J gene: TRBJ2-1
CDR3 protein: CARWTSGSIDEQFF
CDR3 DNA: TGTGCCAGGTGGACTAGCGGGAGTATCGATGAGCAGTTCTTC

clone size: NA
V gene: TRBV7-2
CDR3 length: 17
D gene: TRBD1
J gene: TRBJ2-2
CDR3 protein: CASSLVAGTGRSGELFF
CDR3 DNA: TGTGCCAGCAGCTTAGTGGCCGGGACAGGGAGGTCCGGGGAGCTGTTTTTT

clone size: once
V gene: TRBV7-6
CDR3 length: 15
D gene: TRBD2
J gene: TRBJ2-7
CDR3 protein: CASSLIAGGGNEQYF
CDR3 DNA: TGTGCCAGCAGCCTTATAGCGGGAGGAGGGAACGAGCAGTACTTC

clone size: NA
V gene: TRBV10-3
CDR3 length: 14
D gene: TRBD1
J gene: TRBJ1-6
CDR3 protein: CAISAGTEESPLHF
CDR3 DNA: TGTGCCATCAGTGCGGGGACAGAAGAATCACCCCTCCACTTT

clone size: NA
V gene: TRBV14
CDR3 length: 16
D gene: TRBD2
J gene: TRBJ2-3
CDR3 protein: CASSQDSGAFTDTQYF
CDR3 DNA: TGTGCCAGCAGCCAAGATAGCGGGGCGTTCACAGATACGCAGTATTTT

clone size: NA
V gene: TRBV14
CDR3 length: 15
D gene: TRBD2
J gene: TRBJ2-1
CDR3 protein: CASSRTSGGVDEQFF
CDR3 DNA: TGTGCCAGCAGCCGCACTAGCGGGGGGGTGGATGAGCAGTTCTTC

clone size: NA
V gene: TRBV27
CDR3 length: 15
D gene: TRBD1
J gene: TRBJ1-1
CDR3 protein: CASSKGDRGNTEAFF
CDR3 DNA: TGTGCCAGCAGCAAAGGGGACAGAGGGAACACTGAAGCTTTCTTT